This T cell receptor beta chain was sequenced in a study of blood T cell repertoires in COVID-19. The data were produced by immunoSEQ multiplex PCR, yet TCRdb's version contains in-frame clones alone and is incomplete. The sample contains under 50,000 clones, around 90% of which appear only once. Germline loops: CDR1 SQVTM, CDR2 ANQGSEA. With 6 bases removed from V and 2 bases from J, the gap between germline ends came to 13 bases. This CDR3 is built from 14 residues. The chain recombines TRBV29-1 with TRBJ2-2; a weak D match, TRBD1 (6 bases). The source of this sequence is a man aged 55-75 years with COVID-19, enrolled during active disease. Input material: peripheral blood. The CDR3 DNA is TGCAGCGTATCTGACAGGACAAACACCGGGGAGCTGTTTTTT. This gives the protein CSVSDRTNTGELFF.